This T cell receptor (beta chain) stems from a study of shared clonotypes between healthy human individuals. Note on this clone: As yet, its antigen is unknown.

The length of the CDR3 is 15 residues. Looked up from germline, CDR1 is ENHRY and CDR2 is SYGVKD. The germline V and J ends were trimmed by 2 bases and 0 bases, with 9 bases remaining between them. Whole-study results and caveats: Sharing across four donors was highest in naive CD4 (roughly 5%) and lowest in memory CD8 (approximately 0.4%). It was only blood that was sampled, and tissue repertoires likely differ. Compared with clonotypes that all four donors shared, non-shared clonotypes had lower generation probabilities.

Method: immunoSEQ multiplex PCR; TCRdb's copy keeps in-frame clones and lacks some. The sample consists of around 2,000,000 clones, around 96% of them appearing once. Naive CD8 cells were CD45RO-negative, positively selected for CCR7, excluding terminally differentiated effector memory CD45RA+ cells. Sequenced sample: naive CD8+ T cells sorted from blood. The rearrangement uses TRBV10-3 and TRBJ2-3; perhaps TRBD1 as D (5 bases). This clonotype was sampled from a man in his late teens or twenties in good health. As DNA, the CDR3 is TGTGCCATCAGTGAGCCGAAGGGGAGCACAGATACGCAGTATTTT. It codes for CAISEPKGSTDTQYF.